This T cell receptor (beta chain) stems from a study of cytomegalovirus exposure and HLA in healthy donors. Study-level points and caveats: Several V segments, TRBV6-2 and TRBV6-3 among them, could not be told apart and were dropped. HLA alleles were associated with 18,000 or so TCR beta sequences in a later analysis at 0.05 false discovery rate. The classifier reportedly diagnosed cytomegalovirus status with high sensitivity and specificity.

This clone appeared a single time. Its cognate antigen is unknown. PCR was performed using 60 Vbeta and 13 Jbeta primers. This table comes from immunoSEQ multiplex PCR, and its TCRdb copy is limited to in-frame clones, with some not included. The sample includes about 120,000 clones, about four fifths of them seen just once. V was pared by 2 bases and J by 1 base, with 12 bases between. The germline CDR1 and CDR2 sequences are KGHSH and LQKENI. The CDR3 sequence is 16 residues long. What was sequenced was PBMCs. This chain joins TRBV18 and TRBJ1-5, with D possibly matching TRBD1 (5 bases). The TCR was taken from a female donor in good health and CMV-seropositive. The CDR3 region is CASSPAPAGSNQPQHF. CDR3 DNA: TGTGCCAGCTCACCAGCCCCAGCAGGGAGCAATCAGCCCCAGCATTTT.